The 14 T cell receptor beta chains listed next were all sequenced from one sample in a study of shared clonotypes between healthy human individuals. Repertoires were generated with immunoSEQ multiplex PCR, while TCRdb's copy carries only in-frame clones and drops some. The table lists roughly 1,000,000 clones, approximately 80% of them singletons, with approximately 0.5% in the top ten. The material sequenced was memory CD4+ T cells from PBMCs. Documented subset: CD45RA-negative fraction. These receptors all come from a young man in good health. Some clones in this sample may be carry-over from other donors' samples.

The gene calls are TRBV7-9 and TRBJ2-7; D gene uncertain. The CDR3 has 13 amino acids. V was clipped by 4 bases and J by 2 bases, with 9 bases between them. Per the germline V gene, CDR1 is SEHNR and CDR2 is FQNEAQ (reference sequence). CDR3 protein: CASSSRATYEQYF. In DNA form, the CDR3 reads TGTGCCAGCAGCTCCCGGGCAACCTACGAGCAGTACTTC.

The chain recombines TRBV2 with TRBJ1-1; D is uncertain. V was trimmed by 2 bases and J by 5 bases, leaving 9 bases between them. CDR3 length equals 13 residues. Germline CDR1 reads SNHLY; CDR2 reads FYNNEI. CDR3 DNA: TGTGCCAGCAGTGAATATTCCCCAACTGAAGCTTTCTTT. This encodes CASSEYSPTEAFF.

The chain combines TRBV7-2 with TRBJ1-5; D call uncertain. Looked up from germline, CDR1 is SGHTA and CDR2 is FQGNSA. This CDR3 has 13 residues. With 5 bases removed from V and 5 bases from J, the gap between germline ends came to 10 bases. CDR3 in amino acids: CASSPDGDQPQHF. The CDR3 DNA reads as TGTGCCAGCAGCCCTGACGGTGATCAGCCCCAGCATTTT.

The gene calls are TRBV28 and TRBJ2-1; the D call may be TRBD1 or TRBD2 (6 bases each). The CDR3 consists of 15 residues. Germline-derived CDR1 and CDR2 are MDHEN and SYDVKM. The germline V and J ends were trimmed by 7 bases and 3 bases, with 16 bases remaining between them. The CDR3 DNA is TGTGCCAGCACACGAGGGGGGTCTGGCTACAATGAGCAGTTCTTC. Amino acid sequence: CASTRGGSGYNEQFF.

V usage is TRBV18 and J usage is TRBJ2-1; D is uncertain. The CDR3 length is 12 residues. CDR1 and CDR2 (germline): KGHSH, LQKENI. The germline V and J ends were trimmed by 0 bases and 10 bases, with 7 bases remaining between them. Here the CDR3 DNA reads TGTGCCAGCTCACCACCGGGCCCCGAGCAGTTCTTC. This sequence encodes CASSPPGPEQFF.

V usage is TRBV10-3 and J usage is TRBJ1-6; D call uncertain. Germline lookup yields CDR1 ENHRY and CDR2 SYGVKD. The CDR3 is made up of 12 amino acids. V gave up 9 bases and J gave up 7 bases, with 10 bases separating them. This CDR3 is CAMKGDNSPLHF. In nucleotides, the CDR3 is TGTGCCATGAAGGGAGACAATTCACCCCTCCACTTT.

V and J are TRBV28 and TRBJ1-2; D may be TRBD1 (6 bases). This CDR3 is 15 amino acids long. Trimming removed 6 bases at V and 1 base at J, with 15 bases between. Per the germline V gene, CDR1 is MDHEN and CDR2 is SYDVKM. CDR3 nucleotide sequence: TGTGCCAGCAGGGACAGCCCTGTCAGTAACTATGGCTACACCTTC. Translating it yields CASRDSPVSNYGYTF.

This clone has more than one count but fewer than ten. This chain uses TRBV6-6 with TRBJ1-2; weak D call: TRBD1 (5 bases). Trimming stripped 8 bases from V and 3 bases from J, with 7 bases between. The CDR3 extends over 11 amino acids. Per the germline V gene, CDR1 is MNHNY and CDR2 is SVGAGI (reference sequence). Here the CDR3 reads CASLQDYGYTF. CDR3 nucleotides: TGTGCCAGCTTACAGGACTATGGCTACACCTTC.

The CDR3 region is CASRPRAGQPQHF. CDR3 sequence (DNA): TGTGCCAGCCGACCCAGGGCCGGTCAGCCCCAGCATTTT. The chain recombines TRBV7-2 with TRBJ1-5; D is perhaps TRBD1 (5 bases). CDR1 is SGHTA and CDR2 is FQGNSA in the germline V gene. Trimming left V 8 bases short and J 6 bases short, with 14 bases between. CDR3 size: 13 residues.

At least ten counts were recorded for this clone. This specimen includes other DNA sequences encoding the same CDR3. The V and J genes are TRBV11-2 and TRBJ1-5; possible D gene TRBD1, 5 bases. Trimming pared 0 bases from V and 5 bases from J, leaving 5 bases between. CDR3 size: 13 residues. Germline assignment: CDR1 SGHAT and CDR2 FQNNGV. The CDR3 nucleotides read TGTGCCAGCAGCTTAGAGGGGGATCAGCCCCAGCATTTT. Residues: CASSLEGDQPQHF.

This rearrangement joins TRBV5-6 to TRBJ1-3; TRBD1 agrees at 9 bases. This CDR3 has 16 residues. The germline gives CDR1 SGHDT, CDR2 YYEEEE. V lost 4 bases, J lost 3 bases, and 8 bases stayed unmatched. CDR3 sequence (DNA): TGTGCCAGCAGCCCGCACAGGGGGCTCTATGGAAACACCATATATTTT. Translating it yields CASSPHRGLYGNTIYF.

The genes are TRBV18 and TRBJ1-2, with 9 nucleotides matching TRBD1. The CDR3 consists of 15 residues. Germline CDR1 reads KGHSH; CDR2 reads LQKENI. Germline trimming cut 2 bases from V and 2 bases from J; bases unmatched to any gene: 3. The CDR3 loop reads CASSPGGTGNYGYTF. CDR3 nucleotide sequence: TGTGCCAGCTCACCAGGGGGGACAGGGAACTATGGCTACACCTTC.

The V call is TRBV11-3, the J call TRBJ1-5, with a weak D call TRBD1 (5 bases). V was shortened by 6 bases and J by 7 bases, with 16 bases between the two germline ends. Germline values: CDR1 SGHNT, CDR2 YENEEA. CDR3 size: 14 residues. The DNA of the CDR3 is TGTGCCAGCAGACGGGACCCAGGGAGGCAGCCCCAGCATTTT. This sequence encodes CASRRDPGRQPQHF.

The chain uses TRBV18 and TRBJ2-2; 9 bases fit TRBD1. The CDR3 consists of 16 residues. Trimming took 0 bases from V and 5 from J; bases not matched to a gene: 4. The germline CDR1 and CDR2 sequences are KGHSH and LQKENI. In nucleotides, the CDR3 is TGTGCCAGCTCACCACCCGGGACAGGGAAAACCGGGGAGCTGTTTTTT. Amino acids: CASSPPGTGKTGELFF.